This T cell receptor (beta chain) originates from a study of OX40 agonist ivuxolimab in advanced cancers. Looking at the study overall: Dose-escalation subjects each had hepatocellular carcinoma, melanoma, renal cell or head and neck cancer. A partial response was reached by three patients: one with hepatocellular carcinoma and two with cutaneous melanoma. Findings and caveats of the study: The specificity for antigen of the expanded peripheral T cells was not determined. CD8+ T cells were the subset that, on average, had more expanded clones than CD4+.

Sequencing used immunoSEQ multiplex PCR; TCRdb keeps in-frame clones, though not all of them. The data show approximately 84,000 clones, 85% to 95% seen once. Comment on this clone: Its antigen is currently unknown.

The CDR3 is 14 residues long. Trimming cost V 5 bases and J 4 bases, with 15 bases left between them. Germline V gives CDR1 WNHNN, CDR2 SYGVQD (reference sequence). Source: CD4+ or CD8+ T cells sorted from blood, taken in a trial of the OX40 agonist ivuxolimab. This TCR came from an adult with an advanced solid tumor such as melanoma, head and neck, liver or kidney cancer. The chain joins TRBV10-1 to TRBJ2-7, with a possible D match to TRBD1 (6 bases). The CDR3 spells CASSPLEQGYEQYF. The DNA for the CDR3 is TGCGCCAGCAGTCCTCTCGAACAGGGATACGAGCAGTACTTC.